A selection of T cell receptor beta chains follows, all from one sample in a study of blood T cell repertoires in COVID-19. The assay was immunoSEQ multiplex PCR, and TCRdb's table has in-frame clones only and misses some. The table includes 55,000 to 80,000 clones, around 82% detected once. The sequenced sample consisted of peripheral blood. Receptors were obtained from a man in his sixties with COVID-19, enrolled during active disease. The CDR3 runs from the conserved cysteine through the conserved F or W. The D gene is left open where the match is weak. Clone size is not always given. Where it is, it says once, few, many or a class for expanded clones.

cdr3_aa cdr3_nt v_call clone_size d_call j_call
CASMVTTRETQYF TGTGCCAGCATGGTCACTACGCGGGAGACCCAGTACTTC TRBV2 NA NA TRBJ2-5
CASSYPLATMYEQYF TGTGCCAGCAGTTACCCCCTAGCTACCATGTACGAGCAGTACTTC TRBV6-5 NA NA TRBJ2-7
CASSVEGSGGYEQYF TGTGCCAGCAGCGTAGAGGGTAGCGGGGGTTACGAGCAGTACTTC TRBV9 NA TRBD2 TRBJ2-7
CATSRGGQVFSGNTIYF TGTGCCACCAGCAGAGGAGGACAGGTATTCTCTGGAAACACCATATATTTT TRBV15 NA TRBD1 TRBJ1-3
CASSFSGGLSYNEQFF TGTGCCAGCAGCTTTTCGGGGGGACTCTCCTACAATGAGCAGTTCTTC TRBV9 NA TRBD2 TRBJ2-1
CASSPRLAGGGETQYF TGCGCCAGCAGCCCGAGACTAGCGGGGGGTGGGGAGACCCAGTACTTC TRBV4-1 NA TRBD2 TRBJ2-5
CASSPQGTGNGYTF TGTGCCAGTAGTCCCCAAGGGACAGGGAACGGCTACACCTTC TRBV19 NA TRBD1 TRBJ1-2
CASSSASGGELFF TGTGCCAGCAGCTCAGCGTCCGGCGGGGAGCTGTTTTTT TRBV7-9 NA NA TRBJ2-2
CASRLDRLHTGELFF TGTGCCAGCAGATTGGACAGGCTACACACCGGGGAGCTGTTTTTT TRBV5-6 NA TRBD1 TRBJ2-2
CAWSPGGYGYTF TGTGCCTGGTCCCCCGGGGGGTATGGCTACACCTTC TRBV30 NA NA TRBJ1-2
CASRGLGQDGYTF TGTGCCAGCAGGGGTTTAGGACAGGACGGCTACACCTTC TRBV21-1 NA NA TRBJ1-2
CASSEDHLSLTSGGDTQYF TGTGCCAGCAGTGAAGACCACTTATCCCTGACTAGCGGGGGAGATACGCAGTATTTT TRBV2 NA TRBD2 TRBJ2-3
CASSQDVMLLNSPLHF TGCGCCAGCAGCCAAGATGTAATGCTGCTAAATTCACCCCTCCACTTT TRBV4-1 NA NA TRBJ1-6
CASRGGVSTDTQYF TGTGCCAGCAGGGGGGGGGTTAGCACAGATACGCAGTATTTT TRBV6-5 NA TRBD2 TRBJ2-3
CASSETGTPVSEQFF TGTGCCAGCAGTGAAACCGGGACTCCCGTCAGCGAGCAGTTCTTC TRBV6-4 once NA TRBJ2-1
CASSLSGVGNSPLHF TGTGCCAGCAGCTTATCGGGGGTAGGTAATTCACCCCTCCACTTT TRBV13 NA NA TRBJ1-6
CASRDMYLTDTQYF TGTGCCAGCAGGGACATGTACCTCACAGATACGCAGTATTTT TRBV6-6 NA NA TRBJ2-3
CASSYWAQLTGELFF TGTGCCAGCAGTTACTGGGCGCAGTTGACCGGGGAGCTGTTTTTT TRBV6-5 NA NA TRBJ2-2
CSVEQRSYEQYF TGCAGCGTTGAACAGCGTTCTTACGAGCAGTACTTC TRBV29-1 NA NA TRBJ2-7
CASSLDPGGRGYTF TGTGCCAGCAGCTTAGACCCAGGGGGCAGGGGCTACACCTTC TRBV7-6 NA TRBD1 TRBJ1-2
CAWSGGRYNQPQHF TGTGCCTGGAGTGGGGGCAGGTACAATCAGCCCCAGCATTTT TRBV30 NA NA TRBJ1-5
CASGLGRDEKLFF TGTGCTAGTGGTTTGGGCAGGGATGAAAAACTGTTTTTT TRBV12-5 NA NA TRBJ1-4
CASQRDRGGTEAFF TGTGCCAGCCAACGGGACAGGGGGGGGACTGAAGCTTTCTTT TRBV27 NA TRBD1 TRBJ1-1
CASSLDGRGNEQFF TGCGCCAGCAGCTTGGATGGCAGAGGTAATGAGCAGTTCTTC TRBV5-1 NA NA TRBJ2-1
CASSSPTGGPYNEQFF TGTGCCAGCAGCAGCCCGACAGGGGGCCCATACAATGAGCAGTTCTTC TRBV5-4 few TRBD1 TRBJ2-1
CASSLPRDTEAFF TGTGCCAGCAGTTTACCCAGGGACACTGAAGCTTTCTTT TRBV28 few NA TRBJ1-1
CATSDPGQNEQYF TGTGCCACCAGTGATCCGGGACAAAACGAGCAGTACTTC TRBV24-1 NA NA TRBJ2-7